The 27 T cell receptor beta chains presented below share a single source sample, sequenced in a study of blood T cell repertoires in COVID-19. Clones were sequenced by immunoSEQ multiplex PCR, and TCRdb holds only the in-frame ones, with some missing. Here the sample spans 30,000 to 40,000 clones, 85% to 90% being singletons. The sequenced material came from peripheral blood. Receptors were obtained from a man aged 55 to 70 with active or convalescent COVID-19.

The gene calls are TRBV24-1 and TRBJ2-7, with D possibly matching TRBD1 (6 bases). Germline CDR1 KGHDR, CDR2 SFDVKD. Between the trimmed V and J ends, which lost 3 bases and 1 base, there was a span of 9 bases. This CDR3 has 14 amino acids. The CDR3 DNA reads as TGTGCCACCAGTGATCCCGGGACATCCTACGAGCAGTACTTC. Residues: CATSDPGTSYEQYF.

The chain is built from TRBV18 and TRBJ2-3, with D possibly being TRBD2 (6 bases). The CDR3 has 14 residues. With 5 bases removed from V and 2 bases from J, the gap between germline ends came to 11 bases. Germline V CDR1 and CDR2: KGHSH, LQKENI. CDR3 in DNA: TGTGCCAGCTCATCGGTAGCGGACACAGATACGCAGTATTTT. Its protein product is CASSSVADTDTQYF.

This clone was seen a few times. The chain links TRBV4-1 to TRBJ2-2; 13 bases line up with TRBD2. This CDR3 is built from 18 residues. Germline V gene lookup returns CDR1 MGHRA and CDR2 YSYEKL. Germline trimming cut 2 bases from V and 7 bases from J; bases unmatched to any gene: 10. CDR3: CASSQFITSGRAVGELFF. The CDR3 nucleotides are TGCGCCAGCAGCCAATTTATTACTAGCGGGAGGGCCGTCGGGGAGCTGTTTTTT.

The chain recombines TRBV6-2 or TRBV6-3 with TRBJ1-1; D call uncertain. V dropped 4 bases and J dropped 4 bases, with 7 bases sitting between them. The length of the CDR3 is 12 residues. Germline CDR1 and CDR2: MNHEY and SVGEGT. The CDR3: CASSFRGTEAFF. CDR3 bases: TGTGCCAGCAGTTTCCGGGGCACTGAAGCTTTCTTT.

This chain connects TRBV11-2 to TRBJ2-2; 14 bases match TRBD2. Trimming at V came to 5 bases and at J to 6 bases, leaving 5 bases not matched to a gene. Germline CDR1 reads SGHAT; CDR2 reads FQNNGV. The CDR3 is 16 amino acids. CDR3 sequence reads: CASSPRLAGGSGELFF. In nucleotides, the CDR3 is TGTGCCAGCAGCCCAAGACTAGCGGGAGGGTCCGGGGAGCTGTTTTTT.

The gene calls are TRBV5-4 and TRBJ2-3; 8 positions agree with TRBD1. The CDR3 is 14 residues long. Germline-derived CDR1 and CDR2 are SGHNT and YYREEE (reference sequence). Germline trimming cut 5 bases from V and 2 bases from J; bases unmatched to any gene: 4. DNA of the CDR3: TGTGCCAGCAGTCCGACAGGGGCCACAGATACGCAGTATTTT. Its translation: CASSPTGATDTQYF.

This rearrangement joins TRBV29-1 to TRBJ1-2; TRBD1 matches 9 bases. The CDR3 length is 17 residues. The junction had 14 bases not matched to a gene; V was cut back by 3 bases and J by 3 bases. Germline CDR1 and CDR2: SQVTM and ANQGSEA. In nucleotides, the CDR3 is TGCAGCGTTGAGGGATATGGCTTGGGACAGGGAGACTATGGCTACACCTTC. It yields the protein CSVEGYGLGQGDYGYTF.

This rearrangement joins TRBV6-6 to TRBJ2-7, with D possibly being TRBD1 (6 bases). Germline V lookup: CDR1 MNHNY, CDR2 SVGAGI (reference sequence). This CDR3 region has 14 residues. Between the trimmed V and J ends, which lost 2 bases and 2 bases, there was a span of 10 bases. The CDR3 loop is CASSYLQGTYEQYF. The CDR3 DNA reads TGTGCCAGCAGTTACCTACAGGGCACCTACGAGCAGTACTTC.

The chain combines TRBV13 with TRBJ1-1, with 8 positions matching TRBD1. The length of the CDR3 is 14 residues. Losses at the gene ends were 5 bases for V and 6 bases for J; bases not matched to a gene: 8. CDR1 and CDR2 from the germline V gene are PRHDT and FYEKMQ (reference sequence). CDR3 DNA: TGTGCCAGCAGCCCCGGGACAGGAAGGTCTGAAGCTTTCTTT. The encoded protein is CASSPGTGRSEAFF.

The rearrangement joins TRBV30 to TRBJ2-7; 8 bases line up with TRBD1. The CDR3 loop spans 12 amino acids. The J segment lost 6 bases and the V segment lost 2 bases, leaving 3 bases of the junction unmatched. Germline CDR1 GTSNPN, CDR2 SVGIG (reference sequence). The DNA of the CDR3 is TGTGCCTGGAGTAGACAGGGGACCGAGCAGTACTTC. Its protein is CAWSRQGTEQYF. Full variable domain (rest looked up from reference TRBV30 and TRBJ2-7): SQTIHQWPATLVQPVGSPLSLECTVEGTSNPNLYWYRQAAGRGLQLLFYSVGIGQISSEVPQNLSASRPQDRQFILSSKKLLLSDSGFYLCAWSRQGTEQYFGPGTRLTVT.

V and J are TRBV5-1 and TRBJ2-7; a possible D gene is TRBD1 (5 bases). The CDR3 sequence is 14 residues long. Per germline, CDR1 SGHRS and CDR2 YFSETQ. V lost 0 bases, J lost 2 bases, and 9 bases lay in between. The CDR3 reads CASSLDRRTYEQYF. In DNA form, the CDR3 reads TGCGCCAGCAGCTTGGACAGGCGAACCTACGAGCAGTACTTC. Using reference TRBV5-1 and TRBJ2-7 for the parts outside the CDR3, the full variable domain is KAGVTQTPRYLIKTRGQQVTLSCSPISGHRSVSWYQQTPGQGLQFLFEYFSETQRNKGNFPGRFSGRQFSNSRSEMNVSTLELGDSALYLCASSLDRRTYEQYFGPGTRLTVT.

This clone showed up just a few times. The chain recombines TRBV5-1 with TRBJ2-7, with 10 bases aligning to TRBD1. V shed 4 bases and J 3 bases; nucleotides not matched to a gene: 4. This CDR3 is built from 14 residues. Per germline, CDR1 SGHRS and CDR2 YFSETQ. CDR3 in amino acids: CASSRTGGNYEQYF. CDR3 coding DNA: TGCGCCAGCAGCCGGACAGGGGGGAACTACGAGCAGTACTTC.

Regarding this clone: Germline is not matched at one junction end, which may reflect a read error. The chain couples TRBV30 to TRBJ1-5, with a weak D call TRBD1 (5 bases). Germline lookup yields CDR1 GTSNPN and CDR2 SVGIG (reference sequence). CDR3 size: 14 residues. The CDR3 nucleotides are TGTGCCTGGAGTGTAGGGCAGGGCAAACAGCCCCAGCATTTT. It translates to CAWSVGQGKQPQHF.

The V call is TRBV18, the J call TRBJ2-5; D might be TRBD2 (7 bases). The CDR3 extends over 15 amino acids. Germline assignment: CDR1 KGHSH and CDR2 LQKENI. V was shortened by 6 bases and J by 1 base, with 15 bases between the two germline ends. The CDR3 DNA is TGTGCCAGCTCGACTACGGGGGGCAGCCAAGAGACCCAGTACTTC. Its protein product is CASSTTGGSQETQYF.

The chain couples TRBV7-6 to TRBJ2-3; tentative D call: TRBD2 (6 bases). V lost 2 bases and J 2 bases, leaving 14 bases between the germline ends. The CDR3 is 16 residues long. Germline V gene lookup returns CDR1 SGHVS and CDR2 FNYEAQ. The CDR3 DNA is TGTGCCAGCAGCTTAATCGGGGGAAGATTCACAGATACGCAGTATTTT. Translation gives CASSLIGGRFTDTQYF. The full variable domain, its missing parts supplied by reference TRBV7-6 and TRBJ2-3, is GAGVSQSPRYKVTKRGQDVALRCDPISGHVSLYWYRQALGQGPEFLTYFNYEAQQDKSGLPNDRFSAERPEGSISTLTIQRTEQRDSAMYRCASSLIGGRFTDTQYFGPGTRLTVL.

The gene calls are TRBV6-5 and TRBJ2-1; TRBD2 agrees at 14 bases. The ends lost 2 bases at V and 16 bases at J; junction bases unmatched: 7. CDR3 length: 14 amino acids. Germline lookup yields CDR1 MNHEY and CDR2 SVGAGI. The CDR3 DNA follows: TGTGCCAGCAGTTACGGGACTAGCGGGAGCCACCTATTCTTC. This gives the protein CASSYGTSGSHLFF.

The DNA for the CDR3 is TGCAGCGTTGAGGGAACCGGGACAGTAGCCAAAAACATTCAGTACTTC. Amino acids: CSVEGTGTVAKNIQYF. This rearrangement joins TRBV29-1 to TRBJ2-4; TRBD1 matches 7 bases. V lost 3 bases and J lost 0; bases outside the gene matches: 8. Germline assignment: CDR1 SQVTM and CDR2 ANQGSEA. CDR3 length: 16 residues.

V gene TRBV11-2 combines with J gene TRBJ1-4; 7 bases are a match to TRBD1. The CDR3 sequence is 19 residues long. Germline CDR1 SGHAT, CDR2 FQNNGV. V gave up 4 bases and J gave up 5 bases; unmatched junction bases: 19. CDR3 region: CASSSRFQFYGTENEKLFF. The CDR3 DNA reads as TGTGCCAGCAGCTCCCGTTTCCAATTTTACGGGACAGAAAATGAAAAACTGTTTTTT.

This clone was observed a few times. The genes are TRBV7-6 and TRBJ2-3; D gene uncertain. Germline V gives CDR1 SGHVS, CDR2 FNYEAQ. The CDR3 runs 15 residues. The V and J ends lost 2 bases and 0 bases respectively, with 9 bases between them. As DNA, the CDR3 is TGTGCCAGCAGCTTAATGATAACTAGCACAGATACGCAGTATTTT. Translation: CASSLMITSTDTQYF.

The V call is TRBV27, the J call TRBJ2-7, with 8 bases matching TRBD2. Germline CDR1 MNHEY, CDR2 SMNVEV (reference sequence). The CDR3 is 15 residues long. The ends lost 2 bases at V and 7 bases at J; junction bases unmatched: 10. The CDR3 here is CASSLAGLVPTEQYF. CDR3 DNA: TGTGCCAGCAGTTTAGCGGGACTAGTGCCTACTGAGCAGTACTTC.

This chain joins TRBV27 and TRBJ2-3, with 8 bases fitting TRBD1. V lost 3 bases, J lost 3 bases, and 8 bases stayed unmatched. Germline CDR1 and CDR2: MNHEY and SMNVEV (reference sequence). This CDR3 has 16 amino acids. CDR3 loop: CASSFDRRTGTDTQYF. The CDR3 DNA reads TGTGCCAGCAGTTTTGACCGTCGGACAGGGACAGATACGCAGTATTTT.

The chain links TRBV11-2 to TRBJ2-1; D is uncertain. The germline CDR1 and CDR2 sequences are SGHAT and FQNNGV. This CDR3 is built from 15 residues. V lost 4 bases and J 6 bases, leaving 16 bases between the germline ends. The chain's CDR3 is CASSYVVARGNEQFF. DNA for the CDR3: TGTGCCAGCAGCTATGTAGTTGCTAGAGGCAATGAGCAGTTCTTC.

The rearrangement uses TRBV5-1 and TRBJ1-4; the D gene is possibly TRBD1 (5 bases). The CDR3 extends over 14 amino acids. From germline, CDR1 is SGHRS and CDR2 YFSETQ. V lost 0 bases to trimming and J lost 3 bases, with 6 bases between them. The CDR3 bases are TGCGCCAGCAGCTTGGAAGGGGCTAATGAAAAACTGTTTTTT. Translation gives CASSLEGANEKLFF.

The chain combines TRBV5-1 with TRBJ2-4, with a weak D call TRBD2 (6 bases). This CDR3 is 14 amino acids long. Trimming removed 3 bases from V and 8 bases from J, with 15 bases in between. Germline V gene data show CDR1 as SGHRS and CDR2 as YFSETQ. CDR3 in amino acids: CASSSGLIRDIQYF. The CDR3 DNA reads TGCGCCAGCAGCTCGGGACTTATTCGGGACATTCAGTACTTC.

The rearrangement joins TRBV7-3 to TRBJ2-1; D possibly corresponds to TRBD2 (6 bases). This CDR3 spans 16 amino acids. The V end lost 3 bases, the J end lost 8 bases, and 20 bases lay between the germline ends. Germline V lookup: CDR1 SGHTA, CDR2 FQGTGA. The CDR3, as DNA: TGTGCCAGCAGCTTGCTCGGGACTCTGGGGCTCGATGAGCAGTTCTTC. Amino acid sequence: CASSLLGTLGLDEQFF.

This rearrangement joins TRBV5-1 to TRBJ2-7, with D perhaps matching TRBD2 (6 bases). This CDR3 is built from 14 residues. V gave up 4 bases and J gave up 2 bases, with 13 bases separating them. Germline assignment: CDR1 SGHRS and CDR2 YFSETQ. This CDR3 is CASSPSWGAYEQYF. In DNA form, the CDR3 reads TGCGCCAGCAGCCCCTCGTGGGGGGCCTACGAGCAGTACTTC.

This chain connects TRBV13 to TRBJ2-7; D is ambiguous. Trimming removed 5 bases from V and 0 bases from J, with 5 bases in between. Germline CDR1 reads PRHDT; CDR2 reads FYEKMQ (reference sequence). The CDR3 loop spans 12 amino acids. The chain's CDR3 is CASSVSSYEQYF. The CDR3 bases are TGTGCCAGCAGCGTCAGCTCCTACGAGCAGTACTTC.